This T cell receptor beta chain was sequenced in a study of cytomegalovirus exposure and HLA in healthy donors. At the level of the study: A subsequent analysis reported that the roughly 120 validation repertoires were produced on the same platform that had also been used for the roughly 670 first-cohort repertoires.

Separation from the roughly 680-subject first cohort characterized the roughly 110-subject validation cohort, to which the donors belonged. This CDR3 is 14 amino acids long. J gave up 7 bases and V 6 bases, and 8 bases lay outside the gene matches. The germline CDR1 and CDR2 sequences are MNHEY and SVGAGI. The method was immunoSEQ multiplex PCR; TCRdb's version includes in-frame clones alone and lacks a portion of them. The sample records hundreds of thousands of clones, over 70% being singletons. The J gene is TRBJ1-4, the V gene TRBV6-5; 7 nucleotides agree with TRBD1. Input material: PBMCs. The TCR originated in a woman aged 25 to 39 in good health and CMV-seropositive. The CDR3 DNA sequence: TGTGCCAGCAGACGGCAGGGGGTGGGTGAAAAACTGTTTTTT. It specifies CASRRQGVGEKLFF.